This T cell receptor (beta chain) appears in the sequencing data of a study of CD8+ T cells in alopecia areata. Sequencing templates came from extracted RNA that was reverse transcribed into cDNA. Produced via immunoSEQ multiplex PCR; TCRdb's table is partial and in-frame only. This sample carries under 350,000 clones, 58% of them seen once, and the ten largest clones take around 1.8%. Described treatment: oral pan-JAK inhibitor, 5-10 mg twice daily. It was from alopecia areata patients that lesional scalp punch biopsies and peripheral blood were collected. CDR3 size: 14 residues. Between the trimmed V and J ends, which lost 3 bases and 2 bases, there was a span of 10 bases. Germline-derived CDR1 and CDR2 are LGHNA and YSLEER.

The sequence came from a human donor with alopecia areata. The J gene is TRBJ2-5, the V gene TRBV4-3, with D perhaps assigned TRBD1 or TRBD2 (5 bases each). Sequences were derived from CD4+ T cells sorted from blood, sampled at week 24, from a patient treated with tofacitinib. This CDR3 is CASSQGTGQETQYF. CDR3 coding DNA: TGCGCCAGCAGCCAGGGGACGGGACAAGAGACCCAGTACTTC.